Shown below are 28 T cell receptor beta chains from a single sample sequenced in a study of blood T cell repertoires in COVID-19. Sequencing used immunoSEQ multiplex PCR; TCRdb keeps in-frame clones, though not all of them. The repertoire includes under 50,000 clones, just over 90% of them detected once, and approximately 1% sits in the top ten. The sequencing sample was made of peripheral blood. These receptors all stem from a man in his fifties or sixties with COVID-19, enrolled during active disease.

V usage is TRBV28 and J usage is TRBJ1-2, with TRBD1 matching over 10 bases. Trimming cost V 6 bases and J 0 bases; bases outside gene matches: 19. In germline, CDR1 is MDHEN, CDR2 SYDVKM. This CDR3 has 20 residues. In nucleotides, the CDR3 is TGTGCCAGCAGCCCCGCGACCAAGACAGGGGGCGATAAATCTAACTATGGCTACACCTTC. Encoded protein: CASSPATKTGGDKSNYGYTF.

The chain recombines TRBV2 with TRBJ2-5; TRBD2 matches 10 bases. This CDR3 has 14 residues. V was clipped by 7 bases and J by 2 bases; unmatched bases: 4. CDR1 and CDR2 (germline): SNHLY, FYNNEI. CDR3 nucleotide sequence: TGTGCCAGCACGCTAGCGGGGGTACAAGAGACCCAGTACTTC. It specifies CASTLAGVQETQYF.

This clone was seen a single time. The V gene is TRBV2, the J gene TRBJ1-2; TRBD1 agrees at 7 bases. This CDR3 is built from 13 residues. Germline assignment: CDR1 SNHLY and CDR2 FYNNEI. The V gene end was trimmed by 6 bases and the J gene end by 3 bases; junction bases not matched to a gene: 4. The CDR3 sequence: CASSADRDYGYTF. CDR3 bases: TGTGCCAGCAGCGCTGACAGGGACTATGGCTACACCTTC. The whole variable domain, remainder taken from reference TRBV2 and TRBJ1-2, is EPEVTQTPSHQVTQMGQEVILRCVPISNHLYFYWYRQILGQKVEFLVSFYNNEISEKSEIFDDQFSVERPDGSNFTLKIRSTKLEDSAMYFCASSADRDYGYTFGSGTRLTVV.

The chain joins TRBV7-2 to TRBJ1-6; D is perhaps TRBD1 (5 bases). Germline V gives CDR1 SGHTA, CDR2 FQGNSA. Trimming took 1 base from V and 1 from J, leaving 17 bases between them. This CDR3 has 19 residues. Here the CDR3 reads CASSLVYPGTHSYNSPLHF. CDR3 bases: TGTGCCAGCAGCTTAGTGTACCCAGGGACTCATTCCTATAATTCACCCCTCCACTTT.

As for this clone: The same CDR3 can be traced to other DNA sequences in this sample. The rearrangement links TRBV5-4 to TRBJ1-2; D is uncertain. CDR3 length: 14 amino acids. V lost 0 bases and J lost 2, with 8 bases in between. Germline CDR1 is SGHNT and CDR2 is YYREEE (reference sequence). CDR3 amino acids: CASSLEAANYGYTF. In DNA form, the CDR3 reads TGTGCCAGCAGCTTGGAAGCGGCGAACTATGGCTACACCTTC.

This chain connects TRBV12-3 or TRBV12-4 to TRBJ1-6; D gene uncertain. Trimming took 5 bases from V and 7 from J, leaving 6 bases between them. The CDR3 loop spans 12 amino acids. The CDR3 region is CASSRVNSPLHF. Written as DNA, the CDR3 is TGTGCCAGCAGTCGTGTGAATTCACCCCTCCACTTT.

A single count supports this clone. The V call is TRBV5-1, the J call TRBJ1-1; 8 bases agree with TRBD1. Germline lookup yields CDR1 SGHRS and CDR2 YFSETQ. The CDR3 totals 14 residues. V dropped 2 bases and J dropped 1; count of bases not matched to a gene: 1. The chain's CDR3 is CASSFGQGNTEAFF. The CDR3 nucleotides read TGCGCCAGCAGCTTCGGACAGGGGAACACTGAAGCTTTCTTT.

This chain uses TRBV7-2 with TRBJ1-5, with unresolved D. Germline loops: CDR1 SGHTA, CDR2 FQGNSA. This CDR3 is 13 amino acids long. The V and J ends lost 5 bases and 6 bases respectively, with 11 bases between them. CDR3 loop: CASSQDWAQPQHF. Here the CDR3 DNA reads TGTGCCAGCAGCCAGGACTGGGCTCAGCCCCAGCATTTT.

This clone has just one count. This chain links TRBV27 with TRBJ2-2; no firm D call. The germline V gene has CDR1 MNHEY and CDR2 SMNVEV (reference sequence). The CDR3 length is 14 residues. Between the trimmed V and J ends, which lost 8 bases and 5 bases, there was a span of 15 bases. CDR3 bases: TGTGCCAGCCGCTACTCAACCCCAACCGGGGAGCTGTTTTTT. Its translation is CASRYSTPTGELFF.

The chain has TRBV19 and TRBJ1-4; 7 bases are a match to TRBD1. CDR1 and CDR2 (germline): LNHDA, SQIVND (reference sequence). This CDR3 spans 16 amino acids. The ends lost 4 bases at V and 4 bases at J; junction bases unmatched: 9. Written as DNA, the CDR3 is TGTGCCAGTAGTACTACCCACAGGGGCTATAATGAAAAACTGTTTTTT. Translating it yields CASSTTHRGYNEKLFF.

This clone was detected only once. This chain uses TRBV21-1 with TRBJ1-4; the D segment call TRBD1 is taken from the table without a DNA check. TRBV21-1 is tagged as a pseudogene. CDR3 size: 17 residues. Here the CDR3 DNA reads TGTGCCAGCAGCGCACTAAAAGGACAGGGGGATTATGAAAAACTGTTTTTT. This gives the protein CASSALKGQGDYEKLFF.

The chain has TRBV29-1 and TRBJ1-1, with D maybe TRBD1 (6 bases). Trimming stripped 5 bases from V and 13 bases from J, with 14 bases between. From germline, CDR1 is SQVTM and CDR2 ANQGSEA. The CDR3 has 10 amino acids. The CDR3 region is CSVQQGSDFF. Here the CDR3 DNA reads TGCAGCGTTCAACAGGGAAGTGATTTCTTT.

V is TRBV2 and J is TRBJ1-2; D may be TRBD1 (6 bases). V gave up 3 bases and J gave up 7 bases, with 6 bases separating them. Germline V gives CDR1 SNHLY, CDR2 FYNNEI. The CDR3 runs to 11 residues. CDR3 sequence: CASSDRGGYTF. CDR3 in DNA: TGTGCCAGCAGTGACAGGGGTGGCTACACCTTC. The entire variable domain, with the rest obtained from reference TRBV2 and TRBJ1-2, is as follows: EPEVTQTPSHQVTQMGQEVILRCVPISNHLYFYWYRQILGQKVEFLVSFYNNEISEKSEIFDDQFSVERPDGSNFTLKIRSTKLEDSAMYFCASSDRGGYTFGSGTRLTVV.

The rearrangement links TRBV4-1 to TRBJ1-5, with D perhaps matching TRBD1 (5 bases). The V end lost 0 bases, the J end lost 1 base, and 7 bases lay between the germline ends. Germline CDR1 reads MGHRA; CDR2 reads YSYEKL. This CDR3 has 15 amino acids. CDR3 coding DNA: TGCGCCAGCAGCCAAGAGGACATAAGCAATCAGCCCCAGCATTTT. Translated: CASSQEDISNQPQHF.

A single count supports this clone. This chain connects TRBV18 to TRBJ1-1; D remains ambiguous. This CDR3 is 14 amino acids long. The germline V gene has CDR1 KGHSH and CDR2 LQKENI. The V end was cut by 5 bases, the J end by 1 base, with 11 bases between. CDR3 sequence (DNA): TGTGCCAGCTCATCTCTAGATTCGAACACTGAAGCTTTCTTT. It codes for CASSSLDSNTEAFF.

The rearrangement uses TRBV7-2 and TRBJ2-2; D remains ambiguous. Germline V gene sequence: CDR1 SGHTA, CDR2 FQGNSA. The CDR3 runs 14 residues. The V end was cut by 0 bases, the J end by 8 bases, with 10 bases between. CDR3 loop: CASSLAPSEGELFF. CDR3 DNA: TGTGCCAGCAGCTTAGCACCTAGTGAGGGGGAGCTGTTTTTT.

The count of this clone is one. The V gene is TRBV11-3, the J gene TRBJ2-1; D gene ambiguous. This CDR3 has 12 amino acids. Per germline, CDR1 SGHNT and CDR2 YENEEA. Deletions cut 0 bases from V and 6 bases from J, with 3 bases between. As DNA, the CDR3 is TGTGCCAGCAGCTTAGACGGCAATGAGCAGTTCTTC. This translates into CASSLDGNEQFF.

This clone was picked up one time. The V gene is TRBV4-1, the J gene TRBJ1-2; the match to TRBD1 covers 11 bases. Germline lookup yields CDR1 MGHRA and CDR2 YSYEKL. The CDR3 loop spans 17 amino acids. V lost 4 bases and J lost 6; bases outside the gene matches: 13. In nucleotides, the CDR3 is TGCGCCAGCAGCCTCCTCGGACAGGGGGCGGTGAATGATGGCTACACCTTC. This codes for CASSLLGQGAVNDGYTF.

The table lists this clone with a count of one. The chain is built from TRBV3-1 (or the pseudogene TRBV3-2) and TRBJ2-7; 8 nucleotides line up with TRBD1. The V gene end was trimmed by 3 bases and the J gene end by 2 bases; junction bases not matched to a gene: 6. Germline V gives CDR1 LGHDT, CDR2 YNNKEL (reference sequence). The CDR3 is 15 amino acids. CDR3 in amino acids: CASSHGRDRTYEQYF. CDR3 DNA: TGTGCCAGCAGCCATGGTAGGGACAGGACCTACGAGCAGTACTTC.

The rearrangement joins TRBV2 to TRBJ1-4, with TRBD1 as a possible D gene (5 bases). V was shortened by 3 bases and J by 2 bases, with 10 bases between the two germline ends. This CDR3 is built from 15 residues. The germline V gene has CDR1 SNHLY and CDR2 FYNNEI. The CDR3, as DNA: TGTGCCAGCAGTGAGAGACGGGGGACTAATGAAAAACTGTTTTTT. Translated: CASSERRGTNEKLFF. The full variable domain, rest sourced from reference TRBV2 and TRBJ1-4, is EPEVTQTPSHQVTQMGQEVILRCVPISNHLYFYWYRQILGQKVEFLVSFYNNEISEKSEIFDDQFSVERPDGSNFTLKIRSTKLEDSAMYFCASSERRGTNEKLFFGSGTQLSVL.

The chain uses TRBV5-4 and TRBJ2-2; TRBD2 matches 11 bases. The germline V gene has CDR1 SGHNT and CDR2 YYREEE (reference sequence). J gave up 3 bases and V 4 bases, and 5 bases lay outside the gene matches. The CDR3 totals 16 residues. CDR3 sequence (DNA): TGTGCCAGCAGCCCTGGGACTAGCGGTTACACCGGGGAGCTGTTTTTT. It translates to CASSPGTSGYTGELFF.

This clone occurred once. This rearrangement joins TRBV5-4 to TRBJ1-1, with 7 bases aligning to TRBD1. J lost 0 bases, V lost 6 bases, and 11 bases had no gene match. Per germline, CDR1 SGHNT and CDR2 YYREEE (reference sequence). This CDR3 has 16 amino acids. The CDR3 coding sequence is TGTGCCAGCATCCTCCGTCAGGGGGGTTTGAACACTGAAGCTTTCTTT. Its translation: CASILRQGGLNTEAFF.

V is TRBV28 and J is TRBJ2-1; TRBD1 agrees at 9 bases. J was trimmed by 6 bases and V by 0 bases; bases with no gene match: 3. This CDR3 comprises 15 residues. Per germline, CDR1 MDHEN and CDR2 SYDVKM. DNA of the CDR3: TGTGCCAGCAGTTTATGGGGACAGGGACTCAATGAGCAGTTCTTC. Translation gives CASSLWGQGLNEQFF.

This chain links TRBV27 with TRBJ1-2; the match to TRBD1 covers 7 bases. The V gene's germline CDR1 is MNHEY and CDR2 SMNVEV (reference sequence). CDR3 size: 13 residues. V dropped 3 bases and J dropped 6; count of bases not matched to a gene: 4. CDR3 sequence: CASSFLGGNGYTF. The CDR3 nucleotides are TGTGCCAGCAGTTTTCTAGGGGGCAATGGCTACACCTTC.

CDR3 residues: CASSLIGGQRIANYGYTF. The DNA of the CDR3 is TGTGCCAGCAGCTTGATAGGGGGACAGCGAATAGCTAACTATGGCTACACCTTC. The rearrangement joins TRBV5-6 to TRBJ1-2; TRBD1 matches at 7 bases. Germline V gene lookup returns CDR1 SGHDT and CDR2 YYEEEE. The CDR3 is 18 amino acids. V was clipped by 1 base and J by 0 bases; unmatched bases: 12.

This chain links TRBV4-2 with TRBJ2-7; D is perhaps TRBD2 (5 bases). Trimming left V 0 bases short and J 0 bases short, with 9 bases between. This CDR3 contains 15 residues. The V gene's germline CDR1 is LGHNA and CDR2 YNFKEQ. This chain's CDR3 is CASSQERGSSYEQYF. CDR3 bases: TGTGCCAGCAGCCAAGAAAGAGGGTCCTCCTACGAGCAGTACTTC.

In its sample, this clone was seen a few times. The CDR3 DNA reads as TGTGCCAGCAGCCAACCCGGACAGGGGAACGAGCAGTACTTC. This encodes CASSQPGQGNEQYF. The gene calls are TRBV6-6 and TRBJ2-7; the match to TRBD1 covers 9 bases. Germline V gene data show CDR1 as MNHNY and CDR2 as SVGAGI (reference sequence). CDR3 size: 14 residues. The V gene end was trimmed by 6 bases and the J gene end by 5 bases; junction bases not matched to a gene: 8.

The rearrangement links TRBV30 to TRBJ1-6; TRBD1 aligns across 12 bases. CDR1 is GTSNPN and CDR2 is SVGIG in the germline V gene (reference sequence). V shed 4 bases and J 6 bases; nucleotides not matched to a gene: 4. This CDR3 has 15 amino acids. The CDR3 reads CAWKGDRGLNSPLHF. CDR3 DNA: TGTGCCTGGAAGGGGGACAGGGGGCTTAATTCACCCCTCCACTTT.